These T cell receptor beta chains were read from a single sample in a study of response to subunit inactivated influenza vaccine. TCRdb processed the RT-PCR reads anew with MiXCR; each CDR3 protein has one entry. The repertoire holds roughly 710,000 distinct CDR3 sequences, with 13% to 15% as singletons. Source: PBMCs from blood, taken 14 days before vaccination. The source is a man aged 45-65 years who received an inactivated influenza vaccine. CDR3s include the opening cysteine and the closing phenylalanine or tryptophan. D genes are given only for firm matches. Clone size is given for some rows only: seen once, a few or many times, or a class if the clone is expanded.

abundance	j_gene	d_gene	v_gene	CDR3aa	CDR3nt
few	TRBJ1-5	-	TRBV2	CASAGTGDQPQHF	TGTGCCAGCGCAGGGACTGGTGATCAGCCCCAGCATTTT
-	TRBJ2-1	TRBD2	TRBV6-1	CASSLTSGSGAFF	TGTGCCAGCAGCCTGACTAGCGGGTCGGGCGCGTTCTTC
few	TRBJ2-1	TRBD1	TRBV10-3	CAISEPGQSHNEQFF	TGTGCCATCAGTGAGCCGGGACAGTCTCACAATGAGCAGTTCTTC
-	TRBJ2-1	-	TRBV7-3	CASSPEGRYGNEQFF	TGTGCCAGCAGCCCGGAGGGCCGGTATGGGAATGAGCAGTTCTTC
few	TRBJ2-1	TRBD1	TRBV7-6	CASSPGTGRTGQFF	TGTGCCAGCAGCCCAGGGACAGGGAGGACTGGGCAGTTCTTC
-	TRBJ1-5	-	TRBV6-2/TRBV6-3	CASSTPRTADDQPQHF	TGTGCCAGCAGTACTCCCAGGACAGCTGATGATCAGCCCCAGCATTTT
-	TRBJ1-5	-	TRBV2	CASSGALYSNQPQHF	TGTGCCAGCAGTGGAGCGTTATATAGCAATCAGCCCCAGCATTTT
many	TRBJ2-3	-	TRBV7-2	CASSTDRLDTQYF	TGTGCCAGCAGCACCGACAGGCTTGATACGCAGTATTTT
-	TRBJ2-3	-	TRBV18	CASSFRTQAGDTQYF	TGTGCCAGCTCATTCCGGACACAGGCGGGAGATACGCAGTATTTT
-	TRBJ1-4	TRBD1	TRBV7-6	CASSFRGGDEKLFF	TGTGCCAGCAGCTTCCGAGGGGGCGACGAAAAACTGTTTTTT
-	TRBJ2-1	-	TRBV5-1	CASYSGGAYNEQFF	TGCGCCAGCTATAGCGGCGGGGCATACAATGAGCAGTTCTTC
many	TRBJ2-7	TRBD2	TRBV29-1	CSVVGLAGVPYEQYF	TGCAGCGTGGTCGGACTAGCGGGAGTGCCCTACGAGCAGTACTTC
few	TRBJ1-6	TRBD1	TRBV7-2	CASSFRGRDSPLHF	TGTGCCAGCAGCTTCAGGGGGCGAGATTCACCCCTCCACTTT
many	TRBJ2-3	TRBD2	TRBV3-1	CASSQDRAGGRSDTQYF	TGTGCCAGCAGCCAAGATAGAGCGGGGGGGCGGTCAGATACGCAGTATTTT
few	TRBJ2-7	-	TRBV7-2	CASSLELAEQYF	TGTGCCAGCAGCTTAGAACTAGCCGAGCAGTACTTC
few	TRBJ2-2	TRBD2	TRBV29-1	CSVESSGRNTGELFF	TGCAGCGTTGAGTCTAGCGGGAGAAACACCGGGGAGCTGTTTTTT
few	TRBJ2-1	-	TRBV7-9	CASSLAGQEQFF	TGTGCCAGCAGCTTGGCGGGCCAAGAGCAGTTCTTC
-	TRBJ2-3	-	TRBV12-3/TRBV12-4	CASSRDGTRTDTQYF	TGTGCCAGCAGCCGGGACGGTACCCGCACAGATACGCAGTATTTT
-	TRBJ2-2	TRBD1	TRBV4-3	CASSQTGANTGELFF	TGCGCCAGCAGCCAGACAGGGGCCAACACCGGGGAGCTGTTTTTT
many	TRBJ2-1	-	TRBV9	CASSSRPRNEQFF	TGTGCCAGCAGCTCCCGGCCTCGGAATGAGCAGTTCTTC
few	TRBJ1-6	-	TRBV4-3	CASSQDAGNSPLHF	TGCGCCAGCAGCCAAGATGCAGGGAATTCACCCCTCCACTTT
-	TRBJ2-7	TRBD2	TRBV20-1	CSARFSGGYEQYF	TGCAGTGCTAGGTTTAGCGGGGGCTACGAGCAGTACTTC
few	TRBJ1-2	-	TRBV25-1	CASSEYRQSANYGYTF	TGTGCCAGCAGTGAATATCGACAGAGTGCTAACTATGGCTACACCTTC
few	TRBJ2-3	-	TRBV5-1	CASSLNTGEDTQYF	TGCGCCAGCAGCTTGAATACGGGGGAAGATACGCAGTATTTT
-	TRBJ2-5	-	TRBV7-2	CASSLRGPPETQYF	TGTGCCAGCAGCCTTCGGGGCCCCCCAGAGACCCAGTACTTC
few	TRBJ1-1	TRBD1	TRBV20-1	CSARDPRGASTEAFF	TGCAGTGCTAGAGATCCCAGGGGGGCGAGCACTGAAGCTTTCTTT
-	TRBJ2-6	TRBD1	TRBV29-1	CSVSQGAGANVLTF	TGCAGCGTTTCACAGGGGGCTGGGGCCAACGTCCTGACTTTC
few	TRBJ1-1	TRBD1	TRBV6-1	CASRGRVGTGVRMNTEAFF	TGTGCCAGCAGGGGTCGGGTTGGGACAGGGGTACGGATGAACACTGAAGCTTTCTTT
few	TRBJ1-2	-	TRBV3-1	CASSQGQTPGYTF	TGTGCCAGCAGCCAAGGACAGACCCCTGGCTACACCTTC
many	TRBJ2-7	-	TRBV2	CASTSSYEQYF	TGTGCCAGCACGTCCTCCTACGAGCAGTACTTC
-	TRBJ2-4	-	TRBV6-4	CASRPRGARGAKNIQYF	TGTGCCAGCAGGCCACGGGGGGCCCGAGGGGCCAAAAACATTCAGTACTTC
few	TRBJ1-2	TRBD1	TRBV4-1	CASSQEPGQLIYGYTF	TGCGCCAGCAGCCAAGAACCGGGACAGCTTATCTATGGCTACACCTTC
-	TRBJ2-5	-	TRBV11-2	CASSLQVTSKETQYF	TGTGCCAGCAGCTTACAAGTTACGAGTAAAGAGACCCAGTACTTC
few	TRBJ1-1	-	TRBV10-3	CAINDRENTEAFF	TGTGCCATCAATGACCGGGAGAACACTGAAGCTTTCTTT
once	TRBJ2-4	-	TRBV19	CASSLGWSKNIQYF	TGTGCCAGTAGTTTAGGATGGAGCAAAAACATTCAGTACTTC
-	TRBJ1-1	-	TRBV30	CAWSLRTGSGDTEAFF	TGTGCCTGGAGTCTACGGACGGGATCGGGGGACACTGAAGCTTTCTTT
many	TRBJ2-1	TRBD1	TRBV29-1	CSVEDQGVSYNEQFF	TGCAGCGTTGAAGATCAGGGGGTTTCCTACAATGAGCAGTTCTTC
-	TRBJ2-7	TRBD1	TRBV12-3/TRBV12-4	CASSSHGDRANEQYF	TGTGCCAGCAGTTCCCACGGGGACAGGGCCAACGAGCAGTACTTC
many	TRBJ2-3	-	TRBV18	CASSPLSLRGTDTQYF	TGTGCCAGCTCACCGCTCTCCCTTCGGGGCACAGATACGCAGTATTTT
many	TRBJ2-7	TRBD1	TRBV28	CASSSGTGSSYEQYF	TGTGCCAGCAGTTCCGGGACAGGGAGCTCCTACGAGCAGTACTTC
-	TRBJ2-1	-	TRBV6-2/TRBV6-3	CASRSRADYNEQFF	TGTGCCAGCAGGAGCAGGGCTGACTACAATGAGCAGTTCTTC
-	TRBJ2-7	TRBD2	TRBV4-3	CASSHTTSGAYEQYF	TGCGCCAGCAGCCATACGACTAGCGGGGCCTACGAGCAGTACTTC
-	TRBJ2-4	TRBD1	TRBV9	CASSVAGTGGLKNIQYF	TGTGCCAGCAGCGTAGCCGGGACAGGGGGTTTAAAAAACATTCAGTACTTC
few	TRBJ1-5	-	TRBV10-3	CAISLGQTFGPQHF	TGTGCCATCTCGCTAGGACAGACCTTCGGGCCCCAGCATTTT